The 21 T cell receptor beta chains in this list originate from one sample, sequenced in a study of CD4 T cells in relation to SARS-CoV-2 and coronaviruses. The table came from immunoSEQ multiplex PCR; TCRdb's copy has only in-frame clones and leaves some out. The sample has tens of thousands of clones, roughly four fifths seen once. Before the COVID-19 pandemic, during about 2010-2018, CD4+ T cells were taken from unexposed donors. Isolation of CD4+ T cells took place after less than 11 days in culture. No antigen is known for these receptors. The sequencing input was CD4+ T cells from PBMCs, cultured in vitro. The receptor set was obtained from a human donor in good health.

This chain joins TRBV6-4 and TRBJ2-3; TRBD1 matches at 10 bases. Germline loops: CDR1 MRHNA, CDR2 SNTAGT. With V trimmed by 5 bases and J by 5 bases, 4 bases remained unmatched. The CDR3 totals 14 residues. CDR3 in DNA: TGTGCCAGCAGTACTGGGACAGGGGAAGATACGCAGTATTTT. This translates into CASSTGTGEDTQYF.

The chain carries TRBV18 and TRBJ1-1; TRBD1 might be the D (5 bases). V lost 3 bases, J lost 11 bases, and 19 bases lay in between. CDR3 length: 14 amino acids. Per germline, CDR1 KGHSH and CDR2 LQKENI. The CDR3 sequence is CASSPDSGGSLAFF. In nucleotides, the CDR3 is TGTGCCAGCTCACCCGACTCTGGGGGGTCTCTGGCTTTCTTT.

In its sample, this clone was seen once. V usage is TRBV6-1 and J usage is TRBJ1-3; unclear D gene. The germline V gene encodes CDR1 MNHNS and CDR2 SASEGT. V shed 3 bases and J shed 4 bases, with 4 bases lying between them. The CDR3 is 12 residues long. The CDR3 nucleotides are TGTGCCAGCAGTGACAGAGGAAACACCATATATTTT. Amino acids: CASSDRGNTIYF.

This chain links TRBV19 with TRBJ2-7, with 7 bases fitting TRBD1. Germline values: CDR1 LNHDA, CDR2 SQIVND (reference sequence). The CDR3 covers 12 residues. V shed 4 bases and J 6 bases; nucleotides not matched to a gene: 3. CDR3 sequence: CASSTRQGEQYF. CDR3 nucleotides: TGTGCCAGTAGTACCCGACAGGGCGAGCAGTACTTC.

This CDR3 reads CASSLATGGKRETQYF. As DNA, the CDR3 is TGCGCCAGCAGCTTGGCGACAGGGGGGAAGAGGGAGACCCAGTACTTC. The chain joins TRBV5-1 to TRBJ2-5, with 9 bases matching TRBD1. Germline V gene data show CDR1 as SGHRS and CDR2 as YFSETQ. The J segment lost 5 bases and the V segment lost 0 bases, leaving 8 bases of the junction unmatched. The CDR3 consists of 16 residues.

The chain has TRBV7-3 and TRBJ2-1; D not resolved. The CDR3 loop spans 15 amino acids. The ends were cut back, 5 bases at V and 0 bases at J, with 11 bases in the middle. Germline V CDR1 and CDR2: SGHTA, FQGTGA. The CDR3 protein is CASSEMPSSYNEQFF. The CDR3, as DNA: TGTGCCAGCAGCGAAATGCCTAGCTCCTACAATGAGCAGTTCTTC.

This clone was picked up a small number of times. The genes are TRBV2 and TRBJ1-5; no clear D. V lost 6 bases and J lost 4, with 16 bases in between. There are 15 residues in the CDR3. Germline assignment: CDR1 SNHLY and CDR2 FYNNEI. CDR3: CASSQTGPQNQPQHF. CDR3 bases: TGTGCCAGCAGCCAAACCGGGCCCCAGAATCAGCCCCAGCATTTT.

This clone was picked up a small number of times. The chain employs TRBV5-6 and TRBJ2-5; the match to TRBD1 covers 8 bases. In germline, CDR1 is SGHDT, CDR2 YYEEEE. The CDR3 sequence is 15 residues long. V gave up 2 bases and J gave up 5 bases; unmatched junction bases: 8. CDR3 sequence (DNA): TGTGCCAGCAGCTTTGACAGGGGCGGCACCGAGACCCAGTACTTC. Amino acids: CASSFDRGGTETQYF.

The CDR3 coding sequence is TGCGCCAGCGGAAATGGCGGCTCTGGAAACACCATATATTTT. Protein: CASGNGGSGNTIYF. The chain couples TRBV5-1 to TRBJ1-3; D not certain. Trimming stripped 7 bases from V and 0 bases from J, with 11 bases between. The length of the CDR3 is 14 residues. CDR1 and CDR2 from the germline V gene are SGHRS and YFSETQ.

The gene calls are TRBV5-1 and TRBJ2-5; 10 bases map to TRBD2. The tail of the sequence fits TRBJ2-7 better, so the J call may be wrong. Germline CDR1 is SGHRS and CDR2 is YFSETQ. The CDR3 spans 15 residues. The CDR3 DNA reads as TGCGCCAGCAGCACTACTAGCGGGGTTGTCTACGAGCAGTACTTC. This gives the protein CASSTTSGVVYEQYF.

The chain's CDR3 is CASSQSGLNYGYTF. CDR3 nucleotide sequence: TGTGCCAGCAGCCAGTCAGGGCTTAACTATGGCTACACCTTC. This chain uses TRBV14 with TRBJ1-2; D possibly corresponds to TRBD1 (5 bases). Trimming stripped 3 bases from V and 1 base from J, with 9 bases between. The germline gives CDR1 SGHDN, CDR2 FVKESK. The CDR3 totals 14 residues.

The genes are TRBV7-9 and TRBJ2-1; D unresolved. Germline assignment: CDR1 SEHNR and CDR2 FQNEAQ (reference sequence). Deletions cut 8 bases from V and 2 bases from J, with 13 bases between. The CDR3 runs 14 residues. CDR3 in DNA: TGTGCCAGCGAAGAGCGCACCACCTACAATGAGCAGTTCTTC. Amino acid sequence: CASEERTTYNEQFF.

V is TRBV2 and J is TRBJ1-2; 7 bases match TRBD1. The germline V gene has CDR1 SNHLY and CDR2 FYNNEI. V trimming: 5 bases; J trimming: 4 bases; junction bases outside the gene matches: 7. This CDR3 contains 14 residues. CDR3: CASSWDSWSYGYTF. The CDR3 DNA reads as TGTGCCAGCAGTTGGGACAGTTGGAGCTATGGCTACACCTTC.

This clone was seen a handful of times. This CDR3 reads CASSLQGVTLYSNQPQHF. CDR3 coding DNA: TGTGCCAGTAGCTTGCAGGGGGTTACACTTTATAGCAATCAGCCCCAGCATTTT. The chain uses TRBV19 and TRBJ1-5, with 7 bases lining up with TRBD1. The V segment lost 6 bases and the J segment 0 bases; nucleotides outside the gene matches: 14. Germline V gives CDR1 LNHDA, CDR2 SQIVND (reference sequence). The CDR3 consists of 18 residues.

V gene TRBV5-1 combines with J gene TRBJ2-1; D is perhaps TRBD1 or TRBD2 (5 bases each). Trimming pared 5 bases from V and 4 bases from J, leaving 16 bases between. CDR3 length: 15 residues. Germline lookup yields CDR1 SGHRS and CDR2 YFSETQ. CDR3 coding DNA: TGCGCCAGCAGGCCCCCGGGACCCTATTACAATGAGCAGTTCTTC. Translation: CASRPPGPYYNEQFF.

In its sample, this clone was seen a few times. The rearrangement links TRBV29-1 to TRBJ2-7; D not resolved. The germline CDR1 and CDR2 sequences are SQVTM and ANQGSEA. Trimming removed 7 bases at V and 6 bases at J, with 25 bases between. This CDR3 contains 15 residues. Written as DNA, the CDR3 is TGCAGCGCCCTGCCATACCCCGGTTCCTCGTCCGAGCAGTACTTC. It translates to CSALPYPGSSSEQYF.

The rearrangement uses TRBV6-1 and TRBJ1-1, with TRBD1 matching 10 bases. CDR1 and CDR2 from the germline V gene are MNHNS and SASEGT. V lost 3 bases to trimming and J lost 1 base; unmatched junction nucleotides: 2. The CDR3 totals 15 residues. The CDR3 DNA follows: TGTGCCAGCAGTGACCGGACAGGGGGGAACACTGAAGCTTTCTTT. The encoded protein is CASSDRTGGNTEAFF.

The V call is TRBV5-1, the J call TRBJ2-3; TRBD1 matches 12 bases. The CDR3 sequence is 15 residues long. Germline CDR1 is SGHRS and CDR2 is YFSETQ. V was clipped by 3 bases and J by 4 bases; unmatched bases: 3. CDR3 amino acids: CASSSGTGGADTQYF. CDR3 in DNA: TGCGCCAGCAGCTCCGGGACAGGGGGCGCAGATACGCAGTATTTT.

This sequence joins TRBV3-1 (or the pseudogene TRBV3-2) and TRBJ2-1; tentatively, D is TRBD2 (5 bases). V shed 7 bases and J shed 4 bases, with 14 bases lying between them. The CDR3 sequence is 14 residues long. Germline V gene lookup returns CDR1 LGHDT and CDR2 YNNKEL (reference sequence). CDR3 sequence (DNA): TGTGCCAGCATGCCAAGAGAGGGTTACAATGAGCAGTTCTTC. This encodes CASMPREGYNEQFF.

V usage is TRBV4-3 and J usage is TRBJ2-1; tentative D call: TRBD2 (6 bases). The germline V gene encodes CDR1 LGHNA and CDR2 YSLEER. V lost 4 bases and J 11 bases, leaving 27 bases between the germline ends. The CDR3 sequence is 17 residues long. CDR3 sequence (DNA): TGCGCCAGCAGCCGAGGGAGAGCGGGCGGGGCCCCCACGAAGCAGTTCTTC. It codes for CASSRGRAGGAPTKQFF.

This clone was counted a single time. The chain recombines TRBV4-1 with TRBJ1-4, with 7 bases aligning to TRBD1. Germline lookup yields CDR1 MGHRA and CDR2 YSYEKL. The CDR3 runs to 18 residues. V lost 0 bases to trimming and J lost 6 bases; unmatched junction nucleotides: 13. CDR3 DNA: TGCGCCAGCAGCCAAGATGGGGTAGGGGGCGGGGGGTATGAAAAACTGTTTTTT. Translated, it gives CASSQDGVGGGGYEKLFF.